This T cell receptor beta chain was sequenced during a study of blood T cell repertoires in COVID-19. Study overall: Acute and convalescent COVID-19 samples came from the United States, Italy and Spain. From T cells, B-cell-depleted T cells, or PBMCs came the material, which was cDNA or gDNA.

The data were produced by immunoSEQ multiplex PCR, yet TCRdb's version contains in-frame clones alone and is incomplete. The sample yields about 270,000 clones, 80% to 95% seen once. The V end lost 2 bases, the J end lost 4 bases, and 8 bases lay between the germline ends. The germline gives CDR1 MNHNS, CDR2 SASEGT. This CDR3 is built from 14 residues. Exposed study participants had met a COVID-19 case within 2 weeks before entry. The sequence came from a man aged 40-55 years who had been exposed to COVID-19. This chain connects TRBV6-1 to TRBJ1-4, with D tentatively TRBD1 (5 bases). Sample: PBMCs or T cells enriched from blood (not recorded which). CDR3: CASSERQLNEKLFF. As DNA, the CDR3 is TGTGCCAGCAGTGAAAGACAGCTTAATGAAAAACTGTTTTTT.